This T cell receptor beta chain stems from a study of T-cell reconstitution after alpha-beta-depleted transplantation in children. Preparation of the TCRbeta library was carried out with unique molecular identifiers. TCRdb reanalysed the PCR reads using MiXCR and keeps one entry per CDR3 protein. Altogether about 370,000 distinct CDR3 sequences are present, roughly 21% being singletons, with the ten largest covering 3.5% to 4%. This clonotype was counted between two and nine times. The material was PBMCs from the stem cell graft donor, obtained from the stem cell graft. The TCR comes from a human donor who donated a stem cell graft to a child with acute myeloid leukemia.

The CDR3 region is CASKPTGQANYGYTF. The CDR3 DNA is TGTGCCAGCAAGCCGACGGGACAGGCTAACTATGGCTACACCTTC. V gene TRBV6-2 or TRBV6-3 combines with J gene TRBJ1-2; 8 nucleotides agree with TRBD1. Germline V gene lookup returns CDR1 MNHEY and CDR2 SVGEGT. The CDR3 contains 15 residues. J was trimmed by 0 bases and V by 7 bases; bases with no gene match: 7.